The T cell receptor beta chain described here comes from a study of control samples from healthy donors and cancer patients. Repertoires were generated with immunoSEQ multiplex PCR, while TCRdb's copy carries only in-frame clones and drops some. The top ten clones hold around 15% of a sample with about 95,000 clones, 88% of them seen once. With V trimmed by 4 bases and J by 3 bases, 5 bases remained unmatched. Germline-derived CDR1 and CDR2 are GTSNPN and SVGIG (reference sequence). The CDR3 has 13 residues. This receptor was identified in a woman in her 70s in good health. The sequencing input was blood. The rearrangement joins TRBV30 to TRBJ2-7; 8 nucleotides line up with TRBD2. CDR3 residues: CAWKLAGGYEQYF. For the CDR3, the DNA is TGTGCCTGGAAATTGGCGGGGGGCTACGAGCAGTACTTC.